Below, one TCR beta chain is given with its context. The data derive from a study of T cell clones after liver transplantation. Study-level background: In this trial, immunosuppression withdrawal was attempted within 2 years of liver transplant.

Clones were sequenced by immunoSEQ multiplex PCR, and TCRdb holds only the in-frame ones, with some missing. The data contain roughly 100,000 clones, around four fifths of them singletons. Germline loops: CDR1 SEHNR, CDR2 FQNEAQ (reference sequence). V dropped 10 bases and J dropped 3 bases, with 16 bases sitting between them. CDR3 length equals 14 residues. The material was CD4+ T cells from blood, obtained approximately 50 months after liver transplant. The chain uses TRBV7-9 and TRBJ2-1; maybe TRBD2 (5 bases). This TCR was recovered from a human patient who received a liver transplant. Some T cells may be graft donor cells. CDR3 in amino acids: CATAQDLLYNEQFF. DNA for the CDR3: TGTGCCACAGCCCAGGACTTGCTCTACAATGAGCAGTTCTTC.